Reported below is one T cell receptor (beta chain). Its antigen remains unknown. This may come from a read error, since a much larger clone is one base off. Findings and caveats of the study: Tumor memory CD4+ T cell TCR gene usage was found to cluster with blood and lymph node memory CD4+ cells and with lymph node naive CD4+ cells. Whole repertoires were not studied in the larger cohort, only one V-J beta rearrangement. Tumor-infiltrating Treg TCR alpha and beta sequences overlapped most with tumor naive CD4+ T cells, then blood naive.

Tregs were sorted as CD4+CD25+CD127-/low cells. This CDR3 has 13 amino acids. Germline CDR1 reads SQVTM; CDR2 reads ANQGSEA. V lost 4 bases to trimming and J lost 6 bases; unmatched junction nucleotides: 3. TCRdb fed the 5' RACE reads into MiXCR, producing one record per CDR3 protein. The profile shows 35,000 to 45,000 distinct CDR3 sequences, around a fifth of them singletons. The clonotype comes from a female donor with breast cancer. Sequencing was done on a sample of Tregs sorted from a lymph node. This chain uses TRBV29-1 with TRBJ2-2, with 9 nucleotides matching TRBD1. The CDR3: CSVGDRAPGELFF. Here the CDR3 DNA reads TGCAGCGTTGGGGACAGGGCTCCCGGGGAGCTGTTTTTT.